This T cell receptor beta chain originates from a study of vaccination and CD4 T cells after COVID-19. Study-wide results and limits: The median count of SARS-CoV-2-reactive clonotypes rose from about 20 to 38, not significantly.

Cultured CD4+ T-cell DNA underwent Oncomine TCR Beta short-read sequencing. Each CDR3 protein gets one entry after TCRdb re-called the PCR reads with MiXCR. The sample carries about 21,000 distinct CDR3 sequences, around 50% recorded once. Germline CDR1 is SGHRS and CDR2 is YFSETQ. V lost 0 bases, J lost 4 bases, and 6 bases stayed unmatched. This CDR3 has 15 residues. About this clonotype: What it recognizes is unknown.

As for treatment: approximately 11-day PBMC culture with coronavirus spike peptide pools or control peptides (ViraFEST assay). ViraFEST expanded antigen-specific T cells with peptide pools, then sequenced TCRs. Sample: CD4+ T cells from blood, cultured in vitro. This chain uses TRBV5-1 with TRBJ2-5; 7 bases are a match to TRBD1. The source is a human donor who had recovered from COVID-19. For the CDR3, the DNA is TGCGCCAGCAGCTTGGGGGACAGAGCAGGAGAGACCCAGTACTTC. Residues: CASSLGDRAGETQYF. Combining the CDR3 with reference TRBV5-1 and TRBJ2-5 gives the whole variable domain KAGVTQTPRYLIKTRGQQVTLSCSPISGHRSVSWYQQTPGQGLQFLFEYFSETQRNKGNFPGRFSGRQFSNSRSEMNVSTLELGDSALYLCASSLGDRAGETQYFGPGTRLLVL.